The sequence of this T cell receptor beta chain was determined in a study of T cell changes during pregnancy in multiple sclerosis. Germline V lookup: CDR1 MDHEN, CDR2 SYDVKM. V was cut by 6 bases and J by 6 bases, with 8 bases left in between. CDR3 length equals 12 residues. Sequenced by immunoSEQ multiplex PCR; TCRdb stores in-frame clones only, minus some. This sample has tens of thousands of clones, with approximately 95% found just once. The sequence was obtained from a female donor with multiple sclerosis, enrolled in a pregnancy study. This chain uses TRBV28 with TRBJ2-2; tentative D call: TRBD2 (5 bases). This specimen was CD4+ T cells from peripheral blood mononuclear cells, taken after pregnancy. CDR3 protein: CASRRAPGELFF. For the CDR3, the DNA is TGTGCCAGCAGGCGGGCTCCCGGGGAGCTGTTTTTT. Full variable domain (rest looked up from reference TRBV28 and TRBJ2-2): DVKVTQSSRYLVKRTGEKVFLECVQDMDHENMFWYRQDPGLGLRLIYFSYDVKMKEKGDIPEGYSVSREKKERFSLILESASTNQTSMYLCASRRAPGELFFGEGSRLTVL.